The 26 T cell receptor beta chains given below trace back to one sample, sequenced in a study of cytomegalovirus exposure and HLA in healthy donors. Sequenced by immunoSEQ multiplex PCR; TCRdb stores in-frame clones only, minus some. Counted here are about 54,000 clones, about 92% occurring once; the ten biggest clones make up more than 8%. Specimen: PBMCs. Receptors originate from a woman in her late teens or twenties in good health and CMV-seropositive.

This chain links TRBV10-3 with TRBJ1-1; 9 positions match TRBD1. The CDR3 is 16 residues long. Germline CDR1 ENHRY, CDR2 SYGVKD. V was pared by 6 bases and J by 0 bases, with 8 bases of the junction left unmatched. CDR3 in amino acids: CAISLRDRDLNTEAFF. CDR3 coding DNA: TGTGCCATCAGCCTCCGGGACAGGGATTTGAACACTGAAGCTTTCTTT.

V usage is TRBV15 and J usage is TRBJ1-5; no reliable D call. Between the trimmed V and J ends, which lost 1 base and 4 bases, there was a span of 11 bases. Germline V gene lookup returns CDR1 LNHNV and CDR2 YYDKDF (reference sequence). This CDR3 comprises 15 residues. In DNA, the CDR3 is TGTGCCACCAGCAGAGCCCTAATGCAAAATCAGCCCCAGCATTTT. It encodes CATSRALMQNQPQHF.

The chain joins TRBV6-6 to TRBJ2-2; a weak D match, TRBD2 (5 bases). Looked up from germline, CDR1 is MNHNY and CDR2 is SVGAGI (reference sequence). Trimming stripped 1 base from V and 1 base from J, with 10 bases between. The CDR3 has 16 residues. This chain's CDR3 is CASSYYLAKNTGELFF. The CDR3 bases are TGTGCCAGCAGTTACTATCTAGCTAAGAACACCGGGGAGCTGTTTTTT.

Notes on this clone: The junction does not match germline at one end; this may be a read error. The chain combines TRBV28 with TRBJ2-7, with D possibly matching TRBD1 (5 bases). The CDR3 runs 8 residues. Germline V CDR1 and CDR2: MDHEN, SYDVKM. The CDR3, as DNA: TGTGCCGTCATAAGGGGCCTCTTC. It translates to CAVIRGLF. Supplemented by reference TRBV28 and TRBJ2-7, the full variable domain reads DVKVTQSSRYLVKRTGEKVFLECVQDMDHENMFWYRQDPGLGLRLIYFSYDVKMKEKGDIPEGYSVSREKKERFSLILESASTNQTSMYLCAVIRGLFGPGTRLTVT.

The rearrangement links TRBV4-3 to TRBJ1-2, with a possible D match to TRBD1 (6 bases). CDR3 length: 17 amino acids. Germline CDR1 reads LGHNA; CDR2 reads YSLEER. Trimming took off 0 bases at V and 5 bases at J, with 19 bases between the two ends. The chain's CDR3 is CASSQETGRYGSYGYTF. The CDR3 DNA is TGCGCCAGCAGCCAAGAAACAGGGCGGTATGGGAGTTATGGCTACACCTTC.

V usage is TRBV5-4 and J usage is TRBJ1-2; D is perhaps TRBD1 (6 bases). Germline assignment: CDR1 SGHNT and CDR2 YYREEE (reference sequence). Trimming stripped 0 bases from V and 0 bases from J, with 12 bases between. This CDR3 region has 16 residues. The CDR3 nucleotides read TGTGCCAGCAGCTTGGAGCGGGGGGCACCTAACTATGGCTACACCTTC. Translating it yields CASSLERGAPNYGYTF.

This clone has a handful of counts. The V gene is TRBV6-6, the J gene TRBJ2-6; D unclear. The germline gives CDR1 MNHNY, CDR2 SVGAGI (reference sequence). V was pared by 7 bases and J by 3 bases, with 16 bases between. This CDR3 is built from 16 residues. The CDR3 nucleotides are TGTGCCAGCATCAAACGCAGAGGAAGTGGGGCCAACGTCCTGACTTTC. This encodes CASIKRRGSGANVLTF.

The chain combines TRBV5-4 with TRBJ1-2; 9 bases fit TRBD1. The ends lost 0 bases at V and 7 bases at J; junction bases unmatched: 4. CDR1 and CDR2 (germline): SGHNT, YYREEE (reference sequence). This CDR3 is 14 amino acids long. For the CDR3, the DNA is TGTGCCAGCAGCTTGGACCGGACAGGGGCTGGCTACACCTTC. Protein: CASSLDRTGAGYTF.

The CDR3 region has the DNA TGTGCCAGCAGCTTAAGTAGTAGGGGCGAGCAGTACTTC. Its translation is CASSLSSRGEQYF. The chain carries TRBV7-2 and TRBJ2-7; TRBD1 is a possible D gene (5 bases). The germline gives CDR1 SGHTA, CDR2 FQGNSA. Trimming took 2 bases from V and 6 from J, leaving 11 bases between them. The CDR3 contains 13 residues.

The rearrangement links TRBV5-6 to TRBJ2-7; 10 positions agree with TRBD2. Germline assignment: CDR1 SGHDT and CDR2 YYEEEE. V shed 1 base and J 2 bases; nucleotides not matched to a gene: 9. The CDR3 is 17 residues long. The CDR3 loop reads CASSLWLAGALTYEQYF. In nucleotides, the CDR3 is TGTGCCAGCAGCTTGTGGCTAGCGGGGGCGCTGACCTACGAGCAGTACTTC.

In DNA form, the CDR3 reads TGTGCCAGCAGCCCGCCAGGAGGAGGACTCACAGATACGCAGTATTTT. It is translated as CASSPPGGGLTDTQYF. The chain combines TRBV5-4 with TRBJ2-3, with D possibly being TRBD2 (5 bases). The germline V and J ends were trimmed by 4 bases and 2 bases, with 17 bases remaining between them. The CDR3 covers 16 residues. Germline CDR1 and CDR2: SGHNT and YYREEE (reference sequence).

The V and J genes are TRBV19 and TRBJ2-3; TRBD2 matches 8 bases. This CDR3 has 13 amino acids. V lost 8 bases to trimming and J lost 5 bases; unmatched junction nucleotides: 6. Germline assignment: CDR1 LNHDA and CDR2 SQIVND (reference sequence). The CDR3 DNA reads TGTGCCAGTGAAAGCGGGGGCGGAGATACGCAGTATTTT. It translates to CASESGGGDTQYF. Using reference TRBV19 and TRBJ2-3 for the parts outside the CDR3, the full variable domain is DGGITQSPKYLFRKEGQNVTLSCEQNLNHDAMYWYRQDPGQGLRLIYYSQIVNDFQKGDIAEGYSVSREKKESFPLTVTSAQKNPTAFYLCASESGGGDTQYFGPGTRLTVL.

The chain combines TRBV25-1 with TRBJ1-6; D perhaps matches TRBD1 (5 bases). The CDR3 runs 16 residues. CDR1 MGHDK and CDR2 SYGVNS come from the germline V gene. V was trimmed by 9 bases and J by 0 bases, leaving 15 bases between them. The CDR3 loop is CASKQTGRSYNSPLHF. The CDR3 DNA is TGTGCCAGTAAACAAACAGGCCGCTCCTATAATTCACCCCTCCACTTT. The entire variable domain, with the rest obtained from reference TRBV25-1 and TRBJ1-6, is as follows: EADIYQTPRYLVIGTGKKITLECSQTMGHDKMYWYQQDPGMELHLIHYSYGVNSTEKGDLSSESTVSRIRTEHFPLTLESARPSHTSQYLCASKQTGRSYNSPLHFGNGTRLTVT.

The chain carries TRBV9 and TRBJ2-2; possibly TRBD1 for D (5 bases). V was shortened by 4 bases and J by 2 bases, with 12 bases between the two germline ends. This CDR3 contains 15 residues. In germline, CDR1 is SGDLS, CDR2 YYNGEE. DNA of the CDR3: TGTGCCAGCAGCCGAAGCCAGGGTAACACCGGGGAGCTGTTTTTT. This sequence encodes CASSRSQGNTGELFF. The whole variable domain, remainder taken from reference TRBV9 and TRBJ2-2, is DSGVTQTPKHLITATGQRVTLRCSPRSGDLSVYWYQQSLDQGLQFLIQYYNGEERAKGNILERFSAQQFPDLHSELNLSSLELGDSALYFCASSRSQGNTGELFFGEGSRLTVL.

The chain combines TRBV10-3 with TRBJ1-2; D might be TRBD1 (6 bases). Germline V CDR1 and CDR2: ENHRY, SYGVKD. The CDR3 has 13 residues. V was trimmed by 0 bases and J by 8 bases, leaving 10 bases between them. The CDR3 is CAISESTTGGYTF. CDR3 coding DNA: TGTGCCATCAGTGAGTCAACGACAGGAGGCTACACCTTC.

The V and J genes are TRBV4-2 and TRBJ2-1; D is possibly TRBD2 (6 bases). Between the trimmed V and J ends, which lost 1 base and 4 bases, there was a span of 11 bases. Germline loops: CDR1 LGHNA, CDR2 YNFKEQ. The CDR3 extends over 15 amino acids. CDR3 sequence reads: CASSQAIGGYNEQFF. The CDR3 DNA reads as TGTGCCAGCAGCCAAGCAATCGGGGGATACAATGAGCAGTTCTTC.

The chain couples TRBV5-4 to TRBJ2-5; TRBD1 is a possible D gene (5 bases). The CDR3 loop spans 14 amino acids. Trimming cost V 3 bases and J 4 bases, with 13 bases left between them. Germline CDR1 is SGHNT and CDR2 is YYREEE (reference sequence). CDR3 sequence (DNA): TGTGCCAGCAGCTGGGGCTCCTCTCTAGAGACCCAGTACTTC. This encodes CASSWGSSLETQYF.

This chain uses TRBV7-2 with TRBJ2-5; D unresolved. This CDR3 is 12 amino acids long. Trimming stripped 2 bases from V and 4 bases from J, with 5 bases between. Germline CDR1 reads SGHTA; CDR2 reads FQGNSA. Written as DNA, the CDR3 is TGTGCCAGCAGCTTATTCGGAGAGACCCAGTACTTC. The encoded protein is CASSLFGETQYF. Filled out from reference TRBV7-2 and TRBJ2-5, the complete variable domain reads GAGVSQSPSNKVTEKGKDVELRCDPISGHTALYWYRQSLGQGLEFLIYFQGNSAPDKSGLPSDRFSAERTGGSVSTLTIQRTQQEDSAVYLCASSLFGETQYFGPGTRLLVL.

This rearrangement joins TRBV7-2 to TRBJ1-1, with TRBD1 as a possible D gene (6 bases). The V gene's germline CDR1 is SGHTA and CDR2 FQGNSA. The CDR3 covers 15 residues. Trimming left V 2 bases short and J 6 bases short, with 16 bases between. CDR3 amino acids: CASSLSAGEWAEAFF. As DNA, the CDR3 is TGTGCCAGCAGCTTATCCGCAGGGGAGTGGGCTGAAGCTTTCTTT.

CDR3 sequence: CASRDYGEGSYEQYF. CDR3 nucleotide sequence: TGTGCCAGTAGGGACTACGGGGAGGGAAGCTACGAGCAGTACTTC. V gene TRBV19 combines with J gene TRBJ2-7, with TRBD2 matching 7 bases. The trim removed 6 bases at V and 3 bases at J, leaving 11 bases unmatched. The CDR3 has 15 amino acids. Germline V lookup: CDR1 LNHDA, CDR2 SQIVND (reference sequence).

This chain's CDR3 is CASSYGGGGRTEAFF. In DNA form, the CDR3 reads TGTGCCAGCAGTTACGGCGGGGGAGGAAGGACTGAAGCTTTCTTT. V usage is TRBV28 and J usage is TRBJ1-1; tentatively, D is TRBD1 (5 bases). V lost 4 bases to trimming and J lost 5 bases, with 17 bases between them. The CDR3 sequence is 15 residues long. Per germline, CDR1 MDHEN and CDR2 SYDVKM.

The chain has TRBV7-9 and TRBJ2-3; 14 nucleotides line up with TRBD2. J lost 1 base, V lost 7 bases, and 4 bases had no gene match. Germline V gene lookup returns CDR1 SEHNR and CDR2 FQNEAQ (reference sequence). The CDR3 totals 16 residues. The CDR3 loop is CASTLGLAGGTDTQYF. The CDR3 nucleotides read TGTGCCAGCACTTTGGGACTAGCGGGGGGCACAGATACGCAGTATTTT.

The chain couples TRBV19 to TRBJ1-1; 8 nucleotides match TRBD1. The CDR3 is made up of 15 amino acids. Trimming took 5 bases from V and 1 from J; bases not matched to a gene: 6. Germline V gene data show CDR1 as LNHDA and CDR2 as SQIVND (reference sequence). CDR3 region: CASSRRTGTNTEAFF. Here the CDR3 DNA reads TGTGCCAGTAGTCGACGGACAGGGACGAACACTGAAGCTTTCTTT. Using reference TRBV19 and TRBJ1-1 for the parts outside the CDR3, the full variable domain is DGGITQSPKYLFRKEGQNVTLSCEQNLNHDAMYWYRQDPGQGLRLIYYSQIVNDFQKGDIAEGYSVSREKKESFPLTVTSAQKNPTAFYLCASSRRTGTNTEAFFGQGTRLTVV.

The V call is TRBV7-3, the J call TRBJ1-1; D call uncertain. The CDR3 is 14 amino acids. Between the trimmed V and J ends, which lost 4 bases and 0 bases, there was a span of 9 bases. The germline gives CDR1 SGHTA, CDR2 FQGTGA. The CDR3 here is CASSSGDLNTEAFF. CDR3 DNA sequence: TGTGCCAGCAGCTCCGGAGATCTGAACACTGAAGCTTTCTTT.

J is TRBJ1-2 and V is TRBV6-1; TRBD1 matches at 10 bases. This CDR3 comprises 17 residues. CDR1 is MNHNS, CDR2 SASEGT, per germline. Trimming took 5 bases from V and 0 from J; bases not matched to a gene: 9. The CDR3 sequence is CASSQGTGVIPNYGYTF. The DNA of the CDR3 is TGTGCCAGCAGTCAAGGGACAGGGGTTATTCCTAACTATGGCTACACCTTC.

This chain uses TRBV28 with TRBJ2-2, with a weak D call TRBD2 (7 bases). The V end lost 1 base, the J end lost 6 bases, and 12 bases lay between the germline ends. CDR3 length: 15 residues. Germline CDR1 reads MDHEN; CDR2 reads SYDVKM. The CDR3 nucleotides are TGTGCCAGCAGTTTATTGAGGGGGGGCTCCGGGGAGCTGTTTTTT. Its translation: CASSLLRGGSGELFF.